Here is one T cell receptor beta chain with its context. Germline and junction disagree at one end, which may indicate a read error. The germline V gene encodes CDR1 SEHNR and CDR2 FQNEAQ (reference sequence). The CDR3 consists of 10 residues. The source of the sample is a study of cytomegalovirus exposure and HLA in healthy donors. A multiplex PCR was run with 60 Vbeta primers and 13 Jbeta primers. The table came from immunoSEQ multiplex PCR; TCRdb's copy has only in-frame clones and leaves some out. The table records 95,000 to 100,000 clones, over 60% of them present only once. The sequence was obtained from a female donor in good health and CMV-seronegative. This chain connects TRBV7-9 to TRBJ1-2; no firm D call. Sequenced sample: PBMCs. The CDR3 sequence: CSSSSQQMVF. In DNA form, the CDR3 reads TGTTCCAGCAGCTCGCAACAGATGGTTTTC.